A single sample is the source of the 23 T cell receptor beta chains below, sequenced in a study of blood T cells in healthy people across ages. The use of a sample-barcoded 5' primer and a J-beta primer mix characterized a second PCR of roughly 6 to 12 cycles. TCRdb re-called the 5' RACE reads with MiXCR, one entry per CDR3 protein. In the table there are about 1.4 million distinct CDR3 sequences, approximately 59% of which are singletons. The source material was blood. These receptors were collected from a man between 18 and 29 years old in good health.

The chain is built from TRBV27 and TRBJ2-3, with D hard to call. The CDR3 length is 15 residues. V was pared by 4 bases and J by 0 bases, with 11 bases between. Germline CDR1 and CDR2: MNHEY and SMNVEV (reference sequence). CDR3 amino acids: CASSWVAASTDTQYF. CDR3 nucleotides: TGTGCCAGCAGTTGGGTAGCAGCTAGCACAGATACGCAGTATTTT.

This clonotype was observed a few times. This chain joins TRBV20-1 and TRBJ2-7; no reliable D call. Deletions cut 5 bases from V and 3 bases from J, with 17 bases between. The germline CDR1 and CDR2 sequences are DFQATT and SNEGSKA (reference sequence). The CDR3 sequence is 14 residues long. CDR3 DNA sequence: TGCAGTGCTTCAGGCTACAGCAACGACTACGAGCAGTACTTC. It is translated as CSASGYSNDYEQYF.

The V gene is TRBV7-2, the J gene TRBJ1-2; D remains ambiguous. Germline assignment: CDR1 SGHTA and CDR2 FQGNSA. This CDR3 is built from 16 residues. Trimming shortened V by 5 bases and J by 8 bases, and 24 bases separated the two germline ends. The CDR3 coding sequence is TGTGCCAGCAGCCTAAGCCCCACCGGCTCGATGGGGGGCTACACCTTC. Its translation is CASSLSPTGSMGGYTF.

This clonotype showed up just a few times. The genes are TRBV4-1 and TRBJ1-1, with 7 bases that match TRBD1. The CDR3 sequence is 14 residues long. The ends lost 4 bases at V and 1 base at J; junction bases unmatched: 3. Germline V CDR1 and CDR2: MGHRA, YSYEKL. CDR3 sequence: CASSPGQTNTEAFF. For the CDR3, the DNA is TGCGCCAGCAGCCCGGGACAGACGAACACTGAAGCTTTCTTT.

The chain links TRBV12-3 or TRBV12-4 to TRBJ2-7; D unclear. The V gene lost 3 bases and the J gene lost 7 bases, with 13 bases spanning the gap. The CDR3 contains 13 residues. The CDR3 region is CASSLLQAAEQYF. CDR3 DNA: TGTGCCAGCAGTTTGCTTCAGGCGGCTGAGCAGTACTTC.

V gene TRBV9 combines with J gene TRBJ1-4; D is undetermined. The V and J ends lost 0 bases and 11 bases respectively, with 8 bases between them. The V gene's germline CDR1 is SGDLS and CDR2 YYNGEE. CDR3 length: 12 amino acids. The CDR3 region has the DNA TGTGCCAGCAGCGTAGGATCGGGGAAACTGTTTTTT. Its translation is CASSVGSGKLFF.

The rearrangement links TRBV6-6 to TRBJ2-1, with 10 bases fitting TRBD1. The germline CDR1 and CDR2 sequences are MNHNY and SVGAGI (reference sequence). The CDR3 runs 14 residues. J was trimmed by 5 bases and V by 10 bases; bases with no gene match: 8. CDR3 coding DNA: TGTGCCACCACAGACAGGGGGCGGAACAATGAGCAGTTCTTC. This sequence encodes CATTDRGRNNEQFF.

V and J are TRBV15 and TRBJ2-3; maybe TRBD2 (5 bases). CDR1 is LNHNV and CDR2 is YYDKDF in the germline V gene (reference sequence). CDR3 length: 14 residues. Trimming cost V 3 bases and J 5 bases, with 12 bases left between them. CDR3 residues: CATSSRVGVDTQYF. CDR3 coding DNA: TGTGCCACCAGCAGTAGAGTCGGGGTAGATACGCAGTATTTT.

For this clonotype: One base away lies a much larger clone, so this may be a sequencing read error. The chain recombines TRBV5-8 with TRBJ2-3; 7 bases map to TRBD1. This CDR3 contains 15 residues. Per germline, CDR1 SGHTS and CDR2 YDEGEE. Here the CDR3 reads CAISVGQINTDTQYF. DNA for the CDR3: TGTGCCATCAGCGTGGGACAGATAAACACAGATACGCAGTATTTT. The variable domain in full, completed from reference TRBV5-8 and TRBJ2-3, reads EAGVTQSPTHLIKTRGQQATLRCSPISGHTSVYWYQQALGLGLQFLLWYDEGEERNRGNFPPRFSGRQFPNYSSELNVNALELEDSALYLCAISVGQINTDTQYFGPGTRLTVL.

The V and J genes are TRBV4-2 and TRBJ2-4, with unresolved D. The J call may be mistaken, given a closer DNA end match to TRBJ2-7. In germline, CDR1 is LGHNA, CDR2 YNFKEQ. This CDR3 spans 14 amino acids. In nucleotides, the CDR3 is TGTGCCAGCAGCCAAGTGGTGGAGAACTACGAGCAGTACTTC. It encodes CASSQVVENYEQYF.

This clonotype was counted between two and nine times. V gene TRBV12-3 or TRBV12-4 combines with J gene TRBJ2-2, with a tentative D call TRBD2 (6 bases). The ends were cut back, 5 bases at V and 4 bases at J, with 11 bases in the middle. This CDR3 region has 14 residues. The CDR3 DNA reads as TGTGCCAGCAGTCCTCAGGGAGGCACCGGGGAGCTGTTTTTT. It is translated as CASSPQGGTGELFF.

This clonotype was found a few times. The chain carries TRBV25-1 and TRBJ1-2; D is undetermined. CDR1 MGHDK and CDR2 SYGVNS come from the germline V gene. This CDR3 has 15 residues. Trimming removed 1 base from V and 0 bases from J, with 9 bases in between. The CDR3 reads CASSESTKANYGYTF. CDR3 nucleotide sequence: TGTGCCAGCAGTGAATCAACAAAAGCTAACTATGGCTACACCTTC.

The CDR3 sequence is CASSLEVFQETQYF. The CDR3 region has the DNA TGCGCCAGCAGCTTGGAGGTCTTTCAAGAGACCCAGTACTTC. The V and J genes are TRBV5-1 and TRBJ2-5; D remains ambiguous. CDR1 SGHRS and CDR2 YFSETQ come from the germline V gene. V dropped 0 bases and J dropped 2 bases, with 8 bases sitting between them. The CDR3 is 14 amino acids.

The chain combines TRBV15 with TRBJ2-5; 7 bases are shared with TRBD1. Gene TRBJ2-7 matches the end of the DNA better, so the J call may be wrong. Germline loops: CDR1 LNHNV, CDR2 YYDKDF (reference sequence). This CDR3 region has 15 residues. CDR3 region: CATSRDRGRGSEQYF. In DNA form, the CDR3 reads TGTGCCACCAGCAGAGATAGAGGCAGGGGGAGCGAGCAGTACTTC.

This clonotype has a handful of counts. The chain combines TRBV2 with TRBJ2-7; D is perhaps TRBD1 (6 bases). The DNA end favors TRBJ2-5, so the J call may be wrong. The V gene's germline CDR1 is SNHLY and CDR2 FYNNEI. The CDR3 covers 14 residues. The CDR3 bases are TGTGCCAGCAGTAGGTTGACAGGCGGGGAGACCCAGTACTTC. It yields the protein CASSRLTGGETQYF.

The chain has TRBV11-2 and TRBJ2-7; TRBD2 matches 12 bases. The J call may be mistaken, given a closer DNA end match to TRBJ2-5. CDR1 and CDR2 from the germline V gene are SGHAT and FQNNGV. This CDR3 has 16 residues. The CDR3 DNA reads TGTGCCAGCAGTTCACCGACTAGCGGGAGTATAGAGACCCAGTACTTC. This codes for CASSSPTSGSIETQYF.

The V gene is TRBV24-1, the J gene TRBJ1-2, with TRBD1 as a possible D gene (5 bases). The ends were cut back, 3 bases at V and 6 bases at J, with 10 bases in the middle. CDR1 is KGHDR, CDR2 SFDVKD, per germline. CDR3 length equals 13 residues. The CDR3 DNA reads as TGTGCCACCAGTGATCGCAGGGCGAATGGCTACACCTTC. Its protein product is CATSDRRANGYTF.

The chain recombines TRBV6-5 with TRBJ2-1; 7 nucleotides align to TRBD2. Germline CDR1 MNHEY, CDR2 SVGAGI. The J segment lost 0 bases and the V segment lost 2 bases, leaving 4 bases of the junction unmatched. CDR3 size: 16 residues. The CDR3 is CASSYDGGSSYNEQFF. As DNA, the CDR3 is TGTGCCAGCAGTTACGACGGGGGGAGCTCCTACAATGAGCAGTTCTTC.

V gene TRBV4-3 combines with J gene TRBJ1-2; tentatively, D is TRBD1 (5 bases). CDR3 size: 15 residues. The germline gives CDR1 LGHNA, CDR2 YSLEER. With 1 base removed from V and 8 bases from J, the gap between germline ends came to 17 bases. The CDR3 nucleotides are TGCGCCAGCAGCCAAGGGGGCGGGGATCCTTCCGGCTACACCTTC. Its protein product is CASSQGGGDPSGYTF.

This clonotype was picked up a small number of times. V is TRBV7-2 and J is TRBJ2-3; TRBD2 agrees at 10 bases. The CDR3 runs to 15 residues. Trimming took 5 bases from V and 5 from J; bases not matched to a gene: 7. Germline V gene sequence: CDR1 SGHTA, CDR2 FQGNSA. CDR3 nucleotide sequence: TGTGCCAGCAGCCCGCCAAGACTAGCGGGAGATACGCAGTATTTT. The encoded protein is CASSPPRLAGDTQYF.

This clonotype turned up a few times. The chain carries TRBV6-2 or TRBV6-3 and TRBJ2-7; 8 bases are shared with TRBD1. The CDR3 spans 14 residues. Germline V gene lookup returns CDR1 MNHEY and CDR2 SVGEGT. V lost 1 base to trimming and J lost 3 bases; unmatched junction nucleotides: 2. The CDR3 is CASSYFGQGYEQYF. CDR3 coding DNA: TGTGCCAGCAGTTACTTCGGACAGGGCTACGAGCAGTACTTC.

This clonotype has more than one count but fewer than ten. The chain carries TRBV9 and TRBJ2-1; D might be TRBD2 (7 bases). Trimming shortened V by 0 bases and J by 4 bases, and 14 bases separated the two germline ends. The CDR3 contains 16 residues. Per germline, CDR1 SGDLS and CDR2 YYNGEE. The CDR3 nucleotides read TGTGCCAGCAGCGTAGGTCCGGGGGGCACGTACAATGAGCAGTTCTTC. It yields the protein CASSVGPGGTYNEQFF.

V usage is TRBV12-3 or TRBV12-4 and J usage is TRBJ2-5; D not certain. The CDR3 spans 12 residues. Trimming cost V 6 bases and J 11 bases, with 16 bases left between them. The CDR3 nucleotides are TGTGCCAGCAGCCCAGTCTACAATGAGCAGTACTTC. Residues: CASSPVYNEQYF.